The rows below give T cell receptor beta chains drawn from one sample of a study of a mutant IDH1 vaccine in newly diagnosed glioma. Clones were sequenced by immunoSEQ multiplex PCR, and TCRdb holds only the in-frame ones, with some missing. The repertoire consists of fewer than 55,000 clones, with less than 75% occurring once and the leading ten covering more than 4.5%. For these receptors, no antigen is known. The specimen comprised peripheral blood mononuclear cells (PBMCs), sampled from a glioma patient whose treatment included an IDH1 peptide vaccine. The receptors come from a man in his forties with glioma. Some clones in this sample may be carry-over from other donors' samples. CDR3s include the opening cysteine and the closing phenylalanine or tryptophan. The order of the fields is clone size, J gene, V gene, D gene, CDR3 DNA, CDR3 protein. The D gene is left open where the match is weak. The size entry is marked missing in some rows and otherwise reads once, few, many or a size class.

>NA|TRBJ1-2|TRBV27|TRBD1
TGTGCCAGCAGTGCGTCCCGGGACAGCGTGCCCTATGGCTACACCTTC
CASSASRDSVPYGYTF
>NA|TRBJ1-3|TRBV7-2|TRBD1
TGTGCCAGCAGCCCATTCACAGGGGCTGGAAACACCATATATTTT
CASSPFTGAGNTIYF
>once|TRBJ2-7|TRBV5-4|NA
TGTGCCAGCAGCTTGGCCGGTAAGCGAAGCTCCTACGAGCAGTACTTC
CASSLAGKRSSYEQYF
>NA|TRBJ1-6|TRBV4-1|NA
TGCGCCAGCAGCCCCAGACAGGTCAGCTCCTATAATTCACCCCTCCACTTT
CASSPRQVSSYNSPLHF
>few|TRBJ2-7|TRBV5-4|TRBD1
TGTGCCAGCAGTTCCGGGACAGATTATTACGAGCAGTACTTC
CASSSGTDYYEQYF
>once|TRBJ1-6|TRBV5-4|NA
TGTGCCAGCAGCCCAAATCCTCGGGACCGTAATTCACCCCTCCACTTT
CASSPNPRDRNSPLHF
>few|TRBJ2-2|TRBV5-1|NA
TGCGCCAGCAGCTTACCGCTCGCGAACACCGGGGAGCTGTTTTTT
CASSLPLANTGELFF
>NA|TRBJ2-1|TRBV18|TRBD2
TGTGCCAGCTCACCTCGACTAGCGGGGGGCTACAATGAGCAGTTCTTC
CASSPRLAGGYNEQFF
>NA|TRBJ2-5|TRBV27|TRBD1
TGTGCCAGCAGCAAACAAAACAGGGGCCGGGTCCAAGAGACCCAGTACTTC
CASSKQNRGRVQETQYF
>NA|TRBJ1-5|TRBV6-5|NA
TGTGCCAGCAGTTCCCTTCCCGGACTGTCTCAGCCCCAGCATTTT
CASSSLPGLSQPQHF
>once|TRBJ2-7|TRBV5-1|NA
TGCGCCAGCAGCTTGAACCCTTTATACGAGCAGTACTTC
CASSLNPLYEQYF
>NA|TRBJ2-6|TRBV29-1|TRBD1
TGCAGCGTCAGGACAGGAAGCTCTGGGGCCAACGTCCTGACTTTC
CSVRTGSSGANVLTF
>NA|TRBJ1-4|TRBV19|NA
TGTGCCAGTAGTCCGCCCGGGACAACGAGTGAAAAACTGTTTTTT
CASSPPGTTSEKLFF
>NA|TRBJ2-3|TRBV9|NA
TGTGCCAGCAGCCCCCGCGGGGCTAACACAGATACGCAGTATTTT
CASSPRGANTDTQYF
>NA|TRBJ1-5|TRBV29-1|NA
TGCAGCGGGTTGATCGTCAGGGAGCCCCAGCATTTT
CSGLIVREPQHF
>NA|TRBJ2-5|TRBV6-5|TRBD2
TGTGCCAGCAGTTACTCCGGGACTAGGGCGGAGACCCAGTACTTC
CASSYSGTRAETQYF
>NA|TRBJ2-4|TRBV19|TRBD2
TGTGCCAGTAGTCGATCTAGCGGGGGGGCCGGCGGGTACATTCAGTACTTC
CASSRSSGGAGGYIQYF
>NA|TRBJ2-7|TRBV4-1|NA
TGCGCCAGCAGCCAGGAGATAGCGATCTCAGGCTACGAGCAGTACTTC
CASSQEIAISGYEQYF
>NA|TRBJ1-2|TRBV4-1|NA
TGCGCCAGCAGCCAGGGTATGCTGGGTTTGGATGGCTACACCTTC
CASSQGMLGLDGYTF
>NA|TRBJ1-5|TRBV7-6|NA
TGTGCCAGCAGCTTACAATCGGGACTCAATCAGCCCCAGCATTTT
CASSLQSGLNQPQHF
>NA|TRBJ1-1|TRBV19|NA
TGTGCCAGTAGTATGTCAGAGAACACTGAAGCTTTCTTT
CASSMSENTEAFF
>NA|TRBJ2-3|TRBV11-2|NA
TGTGCCAGCAGCTCCCTTGGGGATACGCAGTATTTT
CASSSLGDTQYF
>NA|TRBJ2-7|TRBV7-2|TRBD1
TGTGCTAGCAGCCAAGGACAGGGGGTCGACGAGCAGTACTTC
CASSQGQGVDEQYF
>few|TRBJ2-7|TRBV20-1|NA
TGCAGTGCTGGGCTAGGGGAGCAGTACTTC
CSAGLGEQYF
>NA|TRBJ1-5|TRBV6-6|TRBD1
TGTGCCAGCAGTAGCGAGGGACAGGGGGCAAGTCAGCCCCAGCATTTT
CASSSEGQGASQPQHF
>NA|TRBJ2-6|TRBV27|NA
TGTGCCAGCAGTTTATCTTCAGGGGCGCCTACTGGGGCCAACGTCCTGACTTTC
CASSLSSGAPTGANVLTF